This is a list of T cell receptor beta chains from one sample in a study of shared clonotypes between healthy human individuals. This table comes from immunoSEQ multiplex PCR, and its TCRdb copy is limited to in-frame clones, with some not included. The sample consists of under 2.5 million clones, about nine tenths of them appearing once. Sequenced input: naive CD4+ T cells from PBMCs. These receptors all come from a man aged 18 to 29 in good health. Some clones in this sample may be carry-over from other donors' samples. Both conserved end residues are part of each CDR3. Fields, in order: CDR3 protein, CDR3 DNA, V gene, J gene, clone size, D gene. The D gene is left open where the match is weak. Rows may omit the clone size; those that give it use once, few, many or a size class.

CASSDPRLAGVNEQFF	TGTGCCAGCAGCGACCCTCGACTAGCGGGTGTAAATGAGCAGTTCTTC	TRBV9	TRBJ2-1	NA	TRBD2
CASSSTSGSRKDEQFF	TGTGCCAGCAGCAGCACTAGCGGGAGCAGGAAGGATGAGCAGTTCTTC	TRBV7-9	TRBJ2-1	NA	TRBD2
CSVEDGPVANYGYTF	TGCAGCGTTGAAGACGGGCCCGTAGCTAACTATGGCTACACCTTC	TRBV29-1	TRBJ1-2	NA	NA
CASSGGTSGSADTQYF	TGCGCCAGCAGCGGAGGGACTAGCGGGAGTGCAGATACGCAGTATTTT	TRBV5-1	TRBJ2-3	NA	TRBD2
CASSETPWAEPNEKLFF	TGTGCCAGCAGTGAAACCCCGTGGGCAGAACCTAATGAAAAACTGTTTTTT	TRBV6-1	TRBJ1-4	NA	NA
CASCHPGTGNTEAFF	TGTGCCAGCTGCCACCCCGGGACAGGGAACACTGAAGCTTTCTTT	TRBV28	TRBJ1-1	NA	TRBD1
CASSQDLGRGHTEAFF	TGTGCCAGCAGCCAAGATCTGGGCAGGGGTCACACTGAAGCTTTCTTT	TRBV4-2	TRBJ1-1	once	NA
CASTAGETQYF	TGTGCCAGCACCGCGGGGGAGACCCAGTACTTC	TRBV11-2	TRBJ2-5	NA	NA
CASSPSGGGSSYNEQFF	TGCGCCAGCAGCCCCTCTGGGGGCGGTAGCTCCTACAATGAGCAGTTCTTC	TRBV5-1	TRBJ2-1	NA	NA
CASSRRLAGEYTGELFF	TGTGCCAGCAGCCGAAGACTAGCGGGAGAGTACACCGGGGAGCTGTTTTTT	TRBV7-2	TRBJ2-2	NA	TRBD2
CASSSGDLGMGEQYF	TGCGCCAGCAGCTCCGGAGACCTAGGGATGGGGGAGCAGTACTTC	TRBV5-1	TRBJ2-5	NA	NA
CASSVASSYEQYF	TGTGCCAGCAGCGTAGCTAGTTCCTACGAGCAGTACTTC	TRBV9	TRBJ2-7	NA	NA
CASRDRGWNQPQHF	TGTGCCAGCAGGGACAGGGGCTGGAATCAGCCCCAGCATTTT	TRBV6-1	TRBJ1-5	NA	TRBD1
CASSPPGGGTGELFF	TGTGCCAGCAGTCCACCCGGTGGGGGGACCGGGGAGCTGTTTTTT	TRBV25-1	TRBJ2-2	NA	NA
CASSLVGWDSGGEQYF	TGCGCCAGCAGCTTGGTAGGTTGGGACAGCGGAGGCGAGCAGTACTTC	TRBV5-1	TRBJ2-7	NA	TRBD1
CASSLGPRSYEQYF	TGCGCCAGCAGCTTGGGGCCGAGGTCCTACGAGCAGTACTTC	TRBV5-1	TRBJ2-7	NA	NA
CASILRGGLGNQPQHF	TGTGCCAGCATCCTTAGGGGGGGCCTGGGCAATCAGCCCCAGCATTTT	TRBV28	TRBJ1-5	NA	NA
CASSFQTSGRAFTGELFF	TGCGCCAGCAGCTTCCAGACTAGCGGGAGGGCTTTCACCGGGGAGCTGTTTTTT	TRBV5-1	TRBJ2-2	NA	TRBD2